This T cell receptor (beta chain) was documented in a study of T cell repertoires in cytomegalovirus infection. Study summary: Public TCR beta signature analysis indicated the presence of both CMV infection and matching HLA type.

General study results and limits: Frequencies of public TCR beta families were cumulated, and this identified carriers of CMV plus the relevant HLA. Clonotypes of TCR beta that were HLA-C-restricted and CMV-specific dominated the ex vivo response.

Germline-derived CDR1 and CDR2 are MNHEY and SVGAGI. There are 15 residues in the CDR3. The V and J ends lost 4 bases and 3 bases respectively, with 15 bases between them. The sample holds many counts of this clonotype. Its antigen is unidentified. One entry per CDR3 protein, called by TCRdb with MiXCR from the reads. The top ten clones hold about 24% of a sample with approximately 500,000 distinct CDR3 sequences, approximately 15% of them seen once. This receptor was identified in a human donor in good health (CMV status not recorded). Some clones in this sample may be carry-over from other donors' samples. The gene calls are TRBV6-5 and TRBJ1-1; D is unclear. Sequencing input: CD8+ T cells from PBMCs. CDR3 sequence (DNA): TGTGCCAGCAGTTCGGGAGCCGGTGGGTACACTGAAGCTTTCTTT. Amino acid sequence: CASSSGAGGYTEAFF.